This T cell receptor beta chain was recorded in a study of CD8+ T cells in alopecia areata. As for the study in general: Female C3H/HeJ recipients aged roughly 6-11 weeks got skin from C3H/HeJ graft donors aged roughly 6-13 months that had spontaneous alopecia.

Findings and caveats of the study: Mice showed TCR sharing more clearly than patients did, possibly owing to HLA. There were also resident alphabeta T cells of normal skin sequenced in scalp samples. Higher clonality was seen in lesional scalp than in normal scalp, especially in alopecia totalis/universalis.

Sorting of pooled cutaneous lymph node cells was based on CD4, CD8alpha, NKG2D, NKG2ACE and other markers. On this clone: The antigen remains undetermined. Mouse gene names and germline throughout.

Extraction and reverse transcription of RNA yielded cDNA as the sequencing template. Method: immunoSEQ multiplex PCR; TCRdb's copy keeps in-frame clones and lacks some. The sample is made up of more than 250,000 clones, none counted only once. Specimen: CD4+ T cells sorted from a lymph node. This sequence was found in a C3H/HeJ mouse with alopecia areata. The MHC haplotype of this mouse line is H2-k.

The covered CDR3 bases are TGTGCCTGGAGTCAAGGACAGGGCCATGCT. Protein sequence: CAWSQGQGHA. In full, the CDR3 is CAWSQGQGHAEQFF. The V gene is TRBV31, the J gene TRBJ2-1, with TRBD1 identical over 8 bases. The missing CDR3 end, 4 residues past where the read stops, is filled in from the germline J gene. V gave up 1 base and J gave up 5 bases; unmatched junction bases: 4. This CDR3 has 14 amino acids. Germline V gene lookup returns CDR1 GKSSPN and CDR2 SITVG. The variable domain in full, with the rest retrieved from reference TRBV31 and TRBJ2-1, is AQTIHQWPVAEIKAVGSPLSLGCTIKGKSSPNLYWYWQATGGTLQQLFYSITVGQVESVVQLNLSASRPKDDQFILSTEKLLLSHSGFYLCAWSQGQGHAEQFFGPGTRLTVL.